A selection of T cell receptor beta chains follows, all from one sample in a study of T-cell reconstitution after alpha-beta-depleted transplantation in children. Each CDR3 protein gets one entry after TCRdb re-called the PCR reads with MiXCR. Found here are about 120,000 distinct CDR3 sequences, under 30% of them singletons; the top ten hold roughly 10%. The sequences come from PBMCs, mostly from graft donor cells, collected 180 days after TCRalphabeta/CD19-depleted stem cell transplant. The receptors were sampled from a male patient between 2 and 10 years old who had a stem cell transplant for chronic granulomatous disease, so the T cells may come from the graft donor. Both conserved end residues are part of each CDR3. D genes are given only for firm matches. Not all rows give a size; the values are once, few, many and, for expanded clones, a class.

d_call j_call v_call clone_size cdr3_nt cdr3_aa
. TRBJ2-7 TRBV7-9 many TGTGCCAGCAGCTTATTCCCTAGCACAAAGAGCTCCTACGAGCAGTACTTC CASSLFPSTKSSYEQYF
TRBD1 TRBJ2-2 TRBV6-2/TRBV6-3 . TGTGCCAGCAGTCGACAGGGGGCTGGCACCGGGGAGCTGTTTTTT CASSRQGAGTGELFF
. TRBJ2-7 TRBV27 few TGTGCCAGCAGTTTAAACTGGGCCAGTAACGAGCAGTACTTC CASSLNWASNEQYF
. TRBJ2-5 TRBV5-1 few TGCGCCAGCAGCCTTTATCTTTCACAAGAGACCCAGTACTTC CASSLYLSQETQYF
. TRBJ1-3 TRBV20-1 . TGCAGTGCTCTCGACGGGGTAGGAAACACCATATATTTT CSALDGVGNTIYF
. TRBJ2-3 TRBV10-3 . TGTGCCATCAGTGAGTCGATGAGCCATACGCAGTATTTT CAISESMSHTQYF
. TRBJ2-5 TRBV10-3 . TGTGCCATCAGTGGGGCTAGCACAGAGACCCAGTACTTC CAISGASTETQYF
. TRBJ2-2 TRBV28 . TGTGCCAGCAGCCGTCTAGTCAATGGGGGAGCCGGGGAGCTGTTTTTT CASSRLVNGGAGELFF
TRBD2 TRBJ2-7 TRBV20-1 many TGCAGTGCAGAAGTAACTAGCGGGAGGTACGAGCAGTACTTC CSAEVTSGRYEQYF
. TRBJ2-1 TRBV7-2 few TGTGCCAGCAGCTTAATCACAGTTGAGCAGTTCTTC CASSLITVEQFF
TRBD1 TRBJ2-3 TRBV20-1 few TGCAGTGCTAGAGATTGGGCACAGGGGGCTCCTGTAACAGATACGCAGTATTTT CSARDWAQGAPVTDTQYF
. TRBJ2-1 TRBV12-3/TRBV12-4 many TGTGCCAGCAGTTTAGCACTAGCCGACAATGAGCAGTTCTTC CASSLALADNEQFF
. TRBJ1-2 TRBV7-3 many TGTGCCAGCAGCTCCACTGGAGGGGCGGTAGGCTACACCTTC CASSSTGGAVGYTF
. TRBJ2-7 TRBV11-2 . TGTGCCAGCAGCCCAGGATATTACGAGCAGTACTTC CASSPGYYEQYF
. TRBJ2-3 TRBV15 few TGTGCCACCAGCAGAGACATCACAGATACGCAGTATTTT CATSRDITDTQYF
. TRBJ2-1 TRBV7-3 . TGTGCCAGCAGCTCACCCATGAGCAATGAGCAGTTCTTC CASSSPMSNEQFF
. TRBJ2-7 TRBV10-3 many TGTGCCATCAGTGTGGGGGGTAGCTACGAGCAGTACTTC CAISVGGSYEQYF
. TRBJ1-2 TRBV7-8 . TGTGCCACCAGAGGGTGGGAGCACGGCTACACCTTC CATRGWEHGYTF
TRBD2 TRBJ2-1 TRBV7-9 . TGTGCCAGCAGCATCACCGGGACTAGCCCCTACAATGAGCAGTTCTTC CASSITGTSPYNEQFF
. TRBJ2-7 TRBV5-1 few TGCGCCAGCAGCGGCGCCCTGAGCTCCTACGAGCAGTACTTC CASSGALSSYEQYF
. TRBJ1-2 TRBV10-3 once TGTGCCATCAGTGATTTCGGGGACGGCTACACCTTC CAISDFGDGYTF
. TRBJ2-7 TRBV27 many TGTGCCAGCAGGATAGGACCGGCCGGGTACGAGCAGTACTTC CASRIGPAGYEQYF
TRBD1 TRBJ2-1 TRBV12-3/TRBV12-4 many TGTGCCAGCAGCCCACAGGGGGGCTCCTACAATGAGCAGTTCTTC CASSPQGGSYNEQFF
TRBD1 TRBJ2-7 TRBV29-1 few TGCAGCGTTGAAAGGCGCGATGAAAGACAGGGGAGCTACGAGCAGTACTTC CSVERRDERQGSYEQYF
TRBD1 TRBJ2-7 TRBV11-2 many TGTGCCAGCAGCACGGACAGGGCCCACGAGCAGTACTTC CASSTDRAHEQYF
. TRBJ2-1 TRBV7-2 many TGTGCCAGCAGCCCAAGGGGAGGAGAGCAGTTCTTC CASSPRGGEQFF
. TRBJ2-1 TRBV4-2 many TGTGCCAGCAGCCAAGAGCTAAGCTCCTACAATGAGCAGTTCTTC CASSQELSSYNEQFF
. TRBJ2-1 TRBV5-1 few TGCGCCAGCAGCTCTAATGGCCTCAATCCCAATGAGCAGTTCTTC CASSSNGLNPNEQFF